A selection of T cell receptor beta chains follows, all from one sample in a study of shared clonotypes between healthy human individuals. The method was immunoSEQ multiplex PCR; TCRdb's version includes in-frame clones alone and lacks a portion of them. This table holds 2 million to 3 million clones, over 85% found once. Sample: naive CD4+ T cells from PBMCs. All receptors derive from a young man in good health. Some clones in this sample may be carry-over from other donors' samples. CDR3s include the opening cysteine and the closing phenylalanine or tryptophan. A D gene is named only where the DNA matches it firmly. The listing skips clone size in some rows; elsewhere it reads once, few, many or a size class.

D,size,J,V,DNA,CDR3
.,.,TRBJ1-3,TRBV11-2,TGTGCCAGCAGCCCCAGGGGAGGAAACACCATATATTTT,CASSPRGGNTIYF
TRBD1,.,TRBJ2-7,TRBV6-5,TGTGCCAGCAGTTACAGAGGGGGCTACTACGAGCAGTACTTC,CASSYRGGYYEQYF
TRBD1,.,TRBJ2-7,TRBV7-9,TGTGCCAGCAGCCCATACAGGGACAGCGAGCAGTACTTC,CASSPYRDSEQYF
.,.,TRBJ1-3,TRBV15,TGTGCCACCAGCAGAGATGGCGGAAACACCATATATTTT,CATSRDGGNTIYF
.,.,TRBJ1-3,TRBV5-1,TGCGCCAGCAGCTTGGAGGCGGTTTCTCCTGGAAACACCATATATTTT,CASSLEAVSPGNTIYF
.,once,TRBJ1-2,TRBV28,TGTGCCAGCAATGAAAACAGGGATAGGCTTGGCTACACCTTC,CASNENRDRLGYTF
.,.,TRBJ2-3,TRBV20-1,TGCAGTGCTAGAGTTGGCTATACGCAGTATTTT,CSARVGYTQYF
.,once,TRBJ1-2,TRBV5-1,TGCGCCAGCAGCGAACCGGGATCTCGGATCAGTAATGGCTACACCTTC,CASSEPGSRISNGYTF
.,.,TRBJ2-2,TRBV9,TGTGCCAGCAGCCCACGACAGGCTCGGTATTGGGGTGCGAACACCGGGGAGCTGTTTTTT,CASSPRQARYWGANTGELFF
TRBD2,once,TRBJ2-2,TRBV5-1,TGCGCCAGCAGCTCGCGGACTAGCGGGAGTGGGTCCGGGGAGCTGTTTTTT,CASSSRTSGSGSGELFF
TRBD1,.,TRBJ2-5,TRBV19,TGTGCCAGTAGCCAGAAACAGGGGAGTTACCAAGAGACCCAGTACTTC,CASSQKQGSYQETQYF
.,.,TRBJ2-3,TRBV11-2,TGTGCCAGCAGCATACAGGGTACAGATACGCAGTATTTT,CASSIQGTDTQYF
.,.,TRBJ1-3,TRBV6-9,TGTGCCAGCAGTTATTGTTCGGAGGGGAACACCATATATTTT,CASSYCSEGNTIYF
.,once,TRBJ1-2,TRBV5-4,TGTGCCAGCGCCTTTCCGTCAGGCAACTATGGCTACACCTTC,CASAFPSGNYGYTF
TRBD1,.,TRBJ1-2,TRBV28,TGTGCCAGCAGCTCCGGACAGGGAGACAGCTACACCTTC,CASSSGQGDSYTF
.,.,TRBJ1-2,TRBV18,TGTGCCAGCTCACCCGTCACGGAGAACTATGGCTACACCTTC,CASSPVTENYGYTF
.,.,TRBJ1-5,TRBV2,TGTGCCAGCAGGTTCAGCTTCAATCAGCCCCAGCATTTT,CASRFSFNQPQHF
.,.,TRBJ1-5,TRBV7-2,TGTGCCAGCAGCTTAGTAAGGGATCAGCCCCAGCATTTT,CASSLVRDQPQHF
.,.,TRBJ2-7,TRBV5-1,TGCGCCAGCAGCTTGTTGGCAGGGACCTTTTACGAGCAGTACTTC,CASSLLAGTFYEQYF
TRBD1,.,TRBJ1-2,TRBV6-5,TGTGCCAGCAGAAGACAGGGGAACTATGGCTACACCTTC,CASRRQGNYGYTF
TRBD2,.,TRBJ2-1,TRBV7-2,TGTGCCAGCAGTCTAGCGGGAAGCTCCTACAATGAGCAGTTCTTC,CASSLAGSSYNEQFF
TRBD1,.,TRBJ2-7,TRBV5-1,TGCGCCAGCAGCTTGGGGGGACAGGGCTACGAGCAGTACTTC,CASSLGGQGYEQYF
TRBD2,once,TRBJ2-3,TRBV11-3,TGTGCCAGCAGGAGAAGAGCGGGGGCAGATACGCAGTATTTT,CASRRRAGADTQYF
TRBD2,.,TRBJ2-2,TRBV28,TGTGCCAGCAGTTTACTTCGACTAGCGGGATCCCAGAACACCGGGGAGCTGTTTTTT,CASSLLRLAGSQNTGELFF
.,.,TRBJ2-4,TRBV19,TGTGCCAGTAGCCCAGACAGACCCGGGGCCAAAAACATTCAGTACTTC,CASSPDRPGAKNIQYF
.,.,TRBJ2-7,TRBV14,TGTGCCAGCAGCCTTAGACGTACAATTTACGAGCAGTACTTC,CASSLRRTIYEQYF
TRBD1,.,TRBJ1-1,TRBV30,TGTGCCTGGAGTGTAGGGCCAGGGGGGAGCACTGAAGCTTTCTTT,CAWSVGPGGSTEAFF
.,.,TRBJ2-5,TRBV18,TGTGCCAGCTCACCAGAAGGGGAGACCCAGTACTTC,CASSPEGETQYF
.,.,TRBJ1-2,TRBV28,TGTGCCAGCCAACGACGTGGCTACACCTTC,CASQRRGYTF
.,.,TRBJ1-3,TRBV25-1,TGTGCCAGCACAGATGACGGGCGACTAAGCTCTGGAAACACCATATATTTT,CASTDDGRLSSGNTIYF
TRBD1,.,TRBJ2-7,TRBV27,TGTGCCAGCAGCGGACAGGGACACTACGAGCAGTACTTC,CASSGQGHYEQYF
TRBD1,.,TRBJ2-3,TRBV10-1,TGCGCCAGCAGTGGTCAGGGGGCAGATACGCAGTATTTT,CASSGQGADTQYF
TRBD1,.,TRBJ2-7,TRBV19,TGTGCCAGTAGTACAGGGGGCTACGAGCAGTACTTC,CASSTGGYEQYF